These 16 T cell receptor beta chains came from one sample sequenced in a study of cytomegalovirus exposure and HLA in healthy donors. The PCR employed 60 Vbeta primers together with 13 Jbeta primers. Clones were read by immunoSEQ multiplex PCR, and TCRdb kept only the in-frame ones, dropping some. The sample shows some 95,000 clones, around four fifths of them seen only once. The specimen was PBMCs. The source of these receptors is a woman aged 40 to 50 in good health and CMV-seropositive.

The V gene is TRBV7-3, the J gene TRBJ1-1; D remains ambiguous. The germline V gene encodes CDR1 SGHTA and CDR2 FQGTGA. The ends were cut back, 3 bases at V and 5 bases at J, with 10 bases in the middle. The CDR3 has 13 residues. CDR3 coding DNA: TGTGCCAGCAGCTTCGCGGCTAGGACTGAAGCTTTCTTT. Amino acid sequence: CASSFAARTEAFF.

This clone was recorded a few times. The J gene is TRBJ2-5, the V gene TRBV27; the D is unclear. CDR3 length equals 13 residues. Trimming removed 4 bases from V and 5 bases from J, with 11 bases in between. Germline V gene data show CDR1 as MNHEY and CDR2 as SMNVEV (reference sequence). CDR3 DNA sequence: TGTGCCAGCAGTTATCTGATGGAGGAGACCCAGTACTTC. This codes for CASSYLMEETQYF.

This chain's CDR3 is CASSVGREDTEAFF. Here the CDR3 DNA reads TGTGCCAGCAGCGTGGGCAGGGAGGACACTGAAGCTTTCTTT. V and J are TRBV9 and TRBJ1-1; D may be TRBD1 (5 bases). The CDR3 runs 14 residues. Looked up from germline, CDR1 is SGDLS and CDR2 is YYNGEE. The germline V and J ends were trimmed by 2 bases and 3 bases, with 11 bases remaining between them. Variable domain in full (rest from reference TRBV9 and TRBJ1-1): DSGVTQTPKHLITATGQRVTLRCSPRSGDLSVYWYQQSLDQGLQFLIQYYNGEERAKGNILERFSAQQFPDLHSELNLSSLELGDSALYFCASSVGREDTEAFFGQGTRLTVV.

This clone was observed a few times. The chain joins TRBV6-1 to TRBJ2-7; 11 bases agree with TRBD2. CDR1 is MNHNS and CDR2 is SASEGT in the germline V gene. The CDR3 is 14 amino acids. V was clipped by 5 bases and J by 2 bases; unmatched bases: 2. CDR3 coding DNA: TGTGCCAGCAGTATTAGCGGGAGGGCCTACGAGCAGTACTTC. This translates into CASSISGRAYEQYF.

The V gene is TRBV28, the J gene TRBJ1-1; 7 nucleotides line up with TRBD1. This CDR3 spans 15 amino acids. Unmatched junction bases numbered 9, after V lost 5 bases and J lost 3 bases. Germline V gene sequence: CDR1 MDHEN, CDR2 SYDVKM. The CDR3 is CASSPLGQSYTEAFF. Here the CDR3 DNA reads TGTGCCAGCAGTCCCCTGGGACAGTCTTACACTGAAGCTTTCTTT.

This clone was seen a handful of times. J is TRBJ1-2 and V is TRBV7-9; D uncertain. There are 13 residues in the CDR3. With 1 base removed from V and 8 bases from J, the gap between germline ends came to 11 bases. Germline V CDR1 and CDR2: SEHNR, FQNEAQ (reference sequence). CDR3: CASSLDHQKGYTF. CDR3 bases: TGTGCCAGCAGCTTAGACCACCAGAAGGGCTACACCTTC.

This chain connects TRBV27 to TRBJ2-5; D is perhaps TRBD1 (6 bases). Germline values: CDR1 MNHEY, CDR2 SMNVEV (reference sequence). Trimming shortened V by 5 bases and J by 5 bases, and 15 bases separated the two germline ends. This CDR3 comprises 14 residues. The CDR3 DNA follows: TGTGCCAGCAGTGACAGGAATTCCTGGGAGACCCAGTACTTC. Translation: CASSDRNSWETQYF.

The chain has TRBV5-5 and TRBJ2-5, with D tentatively TRBD1 (6 bases). Deletions cut 4 bases from V and 5 bases from J, with 21 bases between. CDR1 SGHKS and CDR2 YYEKEE come from the germline V gene (reference sequence). The CDR3 totals 16 residues. CDR3: CASSPTGPFVRETQYF. In DNA form, the CDR3 reads TGTGCCAGCAGCCCGACAGGACCATTTGTTAGGGAGACCCAGTACTTC.

This clone has more than one count but fewer than ten. This chain uses TRBV6-1 with TRBJ2-7, with a possible D match to TRBD1 (5 bases). Germline V gene lookup returns CDR1 MNHNS and CDR2 SASEGT. CDR3 length: 15 residues. Trimming cost V 3 bases and J 2 bases, with 14 bases left between them. The DNA of the CDR3 is TGTGCCAGCAGTGAGGGGCAGGAAGGAGCCTACGAGCAGTACTTC. Protein: CASSEGQEGAYEQYF.

The rearrangement uses TRBV9 and TRBJ2-3, with TRBD2 matching over 7 bases. The CDR3 has 15 residues. Germline V gives CDR1 SGDLS, CDR2 YYNGEE. The trim removed 6 bases at V and 0 bases at J, leaving 7 bases unmatched. Written as DNA, the CDR3 is TGTGCCAGCACCCGGGACTACTATAGCACAGATACGCAGTATTTT. This gives the protein CASTRDYYSTDTQYF.

This clone was found a few times. The chain uses TRBV6-1 and TRBJ2-3, with 11 bases identical to TRBD1. CDR1 is MNHNS and CDR2 is SASEGT in the germline V gene. V dropped 6 bases and J dropped 7; count of bases not matched to a gene: 6. CDR3 length: 14 amino acids. The CDR3 region has the DNA TGTGCCAGCAGCGCCGGGACAGGGGGGTATACGCAGTATTTT. Translation gives CASSAGTGGYTQYF.

This chain joins TRBV2 and TRBJ2-7; 9 positions agree with TRBD1. Germline values: CDR1 SNHLY, CDR2 FYNNEI. Trimming removed 4 bases from V and 6 bases from J; junction bases left unmatched: 4. CDR3 size: 13 residues. The CDR3 coding sequence is TGTGCCAGCAGTGCGGAGACAGGGGGCGAGCAGTACTTC. As protein: CASSAETGGEQYF.

The rearrangement links TRBV20-1 to TRBJ2-7; D call uncertain. The CDR3 extends over 11 amino acids. Germline values: CDR1 DFQATT, CDR2 SNEGSKA (reference sequence). The ends were cut back, 3 bases at V and 6 bases at J, with 9 bases in the middle. This CDR3 is CSARRPPEQYF. For the CDR3, the DNA is TGCAGTGCTAGGAGGCCCCCCGAGCAGTACTTC.

J is TRBJ2-4 and V is TRBV6-1; D is perhaps TRBD2 (6 bases). V lost 9 bases, J lost 2 bases, and 14 bases lay in between. The CDR3 length is 14 residues. CDR1 MNHNS and CDR2 SASEGT come from the germline V gene. This chain's CDR3 is CASDRGGSKNIQYF. CDR3 nucleotides: TGTGCCAGTGACCGGGGAGGTTCCAAAAACATTCAGTACTTC.

The CDR3 nucleotides read TGTGCCAGCAGCCACGGACTGCTCAGGACCCAGTACTTC. Residues: CASSHGLLRTQYF. This chain connects TRBV11-2 to TRBJ2-5, with D perhaps TRBD2 (5 bases). V was clipped by 5 bases and J by 7 bases, with 14 bases between them. The CDR3 length is 13 residues. Germline-derived CDR1 and CDR2 are SGHAT and FQNNGV.

This chain links TRBV7-6 with TRBJ2-7; 15 bases agree with TRBD2. The CDR3 extends over 21 amino acids. The germline CDR1 and CDR2 sequences are SGHVS and FNYEAQ. J was trimmed by 0 bases and V by 6 bases; bases with no gene match: 18. The CDR3 DNA reads TGTGCCAGCAGTCCCGCCCGCGATCCGGGACTAGCGGGAGGAAACTCCTACGAGCAGTACTTC. Translating it yields CASSPARDPGLAGGNSYEQYF.